A selection of T cell receptor beta chains follows, all from one sample in a study of cytomegalovirus exposure and HLA in healthy donors. Only in-frame clones appear in the TCRdb table, and some are missing; sequencing was by immunoSEQ multiplex PCR. Counted here are about 190,000 clones, 81% occurring once; the ten biggest clones make up over 3.5%. Material: PBMCs. Receptor source: a man aged 45-65 years in good health and CMV-seronegative. CDR3s include the opening cysteine and the closing phenylalanine or tryptophan. The order of the fields is V gene, J gene, D gene, clone size, CDR3 DNA, CDR3 protein. The D gene is left open where the match is weak. Size is omitted from some rows. Given values are once, few, many or a class for expanded clones.

TRBV27	TRBJ1-1	-	-	TGTGCCAGCAGTTTAACAGGGAACACTGAAGCTTTCTTT	CASSLTGNTEAFF
TRBV27	TRBJ2-3	TRBD2	-	TGTGCCAGCAGTTTGGGTAGCGGGGGAGGTACAGATACGCAGTATTTT	CASSLGSGGGTDTQYF
TRBV4-1	TRBJ1-2	TRBD1	-	TGCGCCAGCAGCCAGTCGCAGGGGGGCTATGGCTACACCTTC	CASSQSQGGYGYTF
TRBV27	TRBJ1-4	TRBD1	-	TGTGCCAGCAGACCGCACCGGGACAGCGGTGAAAAACTGTTTTTT	CASRPHRDSGEKLFF
TRBV6-5	TRBJ2-1	TRBD2	-	TGTGCCAGCAGTACTCTCGCGGGAGGGAACAATGAGCAGTTCTTC	CASSTLAGGNNEQFF
TRBV15	TRBJ1-1	-	once	TGTGCCACCAGCAGAGTGGGGCAGGGGACTGAAGCTTTCTTT	CATSRVGQGTEAFF
TRBV6-5	TRBJ1-6	-	-	TGTGCCAGCGGCCTAGGACAGCTTCCCAATTCACCCCTCCACTTT	CASGLGQLPNSPLHF
TRBV7-2	TRBJ1-6	-	-	TGTGCCAGCAGCTTCCCGACAGACTCACCCCTCCACTTT	CASSFPTDSPLHF
TRBV7-2	TRBJ2-7	-	-	TGTGCCAGTGGCAGGTCAGGGTCCCACGAGCAGTACTTC	CASGRSGSHEQYF
TRBV11-3	TRBJ1-1	-	-	TGTGCCAGCAGCTTGCGTCTGAACACTGAAGCTTTCTTT	CASSLRLNTEAFF
TRBV7-9	TRBJ2-5	TRBD2	-	TGTTCCAGCAGCTCCCCGGGACTAGCGGGGGTCATCCGGGAGACCCAGTACTTC	CSSSSPGLAGVIRETQYF
TRBV21-1	TRBJ1-4	-	-	TGTGCCAGCAGCAAAGCCAGGGGATGGCAAAAACTGTTTTTT	CASSKARGWQKLFF
TRBV19	TRBJ2-5	-	-	TGTGCCAGTAGTGGGAGGGGGGGCAGGGAGACCCAGTACTTC	CASSGRGGRETQYF
TRBV9	TRBJ1-2	TRBD1	-	TGTGCCAGCAGCGCCAGAGGGACAGAACTACGCTATGGCTACACCTTC	CASSARGTELRYGYTF
TRBV14	TRBJ2-2	-	-	TGTGCCAGCAGCCAAGATGGCACAGGAGGGACCGGGGAGCTGTTTTTT	CASSQDGTGGTGELFF
TRBV10-3	TRBJ1-1	TRBD1	-	TGTGCCATCAGTGGGACAGGAAACACTGAAGCTTTCTTT	CAISGTGNTEAFF
TRBV27	TRBJ2-2	TRBD1	-	TGTGCCAGCAGTTTATTCAGGGGGTTAACCGGGGAGCCGTTTTTT	CASSLFRGLTGEPFF
TRBV7-2	TRBJ1-1	-	-	TGTGCCAGCAGCTTAGGTAGCCAGGGTCGCACTGAAGCTTTCTTT	CASSLGSQGRTEAFF
TRBV4-1	TRBJ1-1	-	-	TGCGCCAGCAGCCGGGCAGGGGTCGGGACTGAAGCTTTCTTT	CASSRAGVGTEAFF
TRBV7-6	TRBJ1-1	TRBD1	-	TGTGCCAGCAGCTTAGACAGGGGGGATGACACTGAAGCTTTCTTT	CASSLDRGDDTEAFF
TRBV7-2	TRBJ2-7	-	-	TGTGCCAGCAGTCCCGGGACCGGGAGCTCCTACGAGCAGTACTTC	CASSPGTGSSYEQYF
TRBV27	TRBJ2-7	TRBD1	large	TGTGCCAGCAGTTCGGACAGGGTAGTCACCTACGAGCAGTACTTC	CASSSDRVVTYEQYF
TRBV5-1	TRBJ1-6	-	-	TGCGCCAGCAGCCGGCAGGGCGATTCACCCCTCCACTTT	CASSRQGDSPLHF
TRBV18	TRBJ2-7	-	-	TGTGCCAGCTCGGGGGGACAGAATTACGAGCAGTACTTC	CASSGGQNYEQYF
TRBV5-6	TRBJ1-4	-	-	TGTGCCAGCAGCTTGGGGAGGGGTCATGAAAAACTGTTTTTT	CASSLGRGHEKLFF
TRBV7-2	TRBJ2-2	-	once	TGTGCCAGCAGCTTACAGGGCCGATTGAACACCGGGGAGCTGTTTTTT	CASSLQGRLNTGELFF
TRBV6-5	TRBJ2-7	TRBD2	-	TGTGCCAGCAGTTACTCGAGGCTAGCGGGGACCTACGAGCAGTACTTC	CASSYSRLAGTYEQYF
TRBV7-2	TRBJ1-1	TRBD1	-	TGTGCCAGCAGCTGGGACAGGGCGTCTCGGGCTTTCTTT	CASSWDRASRAFF
TRBV28	TRBJ1-2	-	-	TGTGCCAGCAGTTTATTCGGGCGGGTAGGGTCGTCTGAGCGTGGCTACACCTTC	CASSLFGRVGSSERGYTF
TRBV12-5	TRBJ2-7	-	once	TGTGCTAGTGGTCTCGGGGGCTCCTACGAGCAGTACTTC	CASGLGGSYEQYF
TRBV6-5	TRBJ2-1	TRBD1	once	TGTGCCAGCAGTTACGGAACAGGGGACTACAATGAGCAGTTCTTC	CASSYGTGDYNEQFF
TRBV15	TRBJ2-5	-	once	TGTGCCACCTCAGACATTACAGAGACCCAGTACTTC	CATSDITETQYF
TRBV18	TRBJ1-1	-	-	TGTGCCAGCTCACCGTTACAAGATAACACTGAAGCTTTCTTT	CASSPLQDNTEAFF
TRBV6-5	TRBJ1-5	TRBD1	-	TGTGCCAGCAGTCTTGACAGGGGGCAGCCCCAGCATTTT	CASSLDRGQPQHF
TRBV5-3	TRBJ1-5	TRBD1	-	TGTGCCAGAAGCCCGGGACAGGGAAAGAGCAATCAGCCCCAGCATTTT	CARSPGQGKSNQPQHF
TRBV21-1	TRBJ1-1	-	-	TGTGCCAGCAGCCAACCATCAGGGGTGACTGAAGCTTTCTTT	CASSQPSGVTEAFF
TRBV7-2	TRBJ2-2	TRBD2	once	TGTGCCAGCAGCTTGCACGGGACTAGCGGGGGTAACACCGGGGAGCTGTTTTTT	CASSLHGTSGGNTGELFF
TRBV5-8	TRBJ2-1	-	-	TGTGCCAGCAGCTTGTACCGTTCTAAGCAGTTCTTC	CASSLYRSKQFF
TRBV6-1	TRBJ2-1	-	-	TGTGCCAGCAGTGAAAATACAGGGTCTCGCAATGAGCAGTTCTTC	CASSENTGSRNEQFF
TRBV5-8	TRBJ2-2	TRBD1	-	TGTGCCAGCAGGCTGGGACAGCAGAGGGCCGGGGAGCTGTTTTTT	CASRLGQQRAGELFF
TRBV27	TRBJ2-7	-	-	TGTGCCAGCAGCCTACTTACGGGGGACGAGCAGTACTTC	CASSLLTGDEQYF
TRBV9	TRBJ1-2	TRBD1	few	TGTGCCAGCAGCCCCCGGGACAGGGGGCTCCGTGGCTACACCTTC	CASSPRDRGLRGYTF
TRBV4-1	TRBJ2-6	TRBD2	-	TGCGCCAGCAGCCAAGCCCCGGGAGGGCCGGGGGCCAACGTCCTGACTTTC	CASSQAPGGPGANVLTF
TRBV4-2	TRBJ1-1	-	-	TGTGCCAGCAACCGGGGTGGCACTGAAGCTTTCTTT	CASNRGGTEAFF
TRBV7-9	TRBJ1-4	-	-	TGTGCCAGCAGCTTACTCGACAGCACGACACTAGAAAAACTGTTTTTT	CASSLLDSTTLEKLFF